This is a list of T cell receptor beta chains from one sample in a study of blood T cell repertoires in COVID-19. The table came from immunoSEQ multiplex PCR; TCRdb's copy has only in-frame clones and leaves some out. The sample consists of 30,000 to 35,000 clones, 88% of them appearing once. Sequenced material: peripheral blood. The receptors shown here come from a man aged 60 to 69 with active COVID-19. The CDR3 runs from the conserved cysteine through the conserved F or W. The D gene is left open where the match is weak. Where a row states a size, it is once, few, many or the class of an expanded clone; other rows omit it.

>TRBD2|TRBJ2-5|NA|TRBV29-1
CSVTVAGGPGTQYF
TGCAGCGTCACGGTGGCGGGAGGGCCGGGGACCCAGTACTTC
>NA|TRBJ1-1|NA|TRBV29-1
CSGTWGANTEAFF
TGCAGCGGCACATGGGGCGCCAACACTGAAGCTTTCTTT
>TRBD2|TRBJ2-2|NA|TRBV9
CASSVVGLGNTGELFF
TGTGCCAGCAGCGTAGTGGGACTAGGGAACACCGGGGAGCTGTTTTTT
>TRBD2|TRBJ2-4|NA|TRBV28
CASSREGRRAKNIQYF
TGTGCCAGCAGTAGGGAGGGGCGTCGCGCCAAAAACATTCAGTACTTC
>TRBD1|TRBJ2-3|NA|TRBV4-1
CASSQVHYGTGSTDTQYF
TGCGCCAGCAGCCAAGTACACTACGGGACAGGGAGCACAGATACGCAGTATTTT
>NA|TRBJ1-2|NA|TRBV2
CASSVGADVYGYTF
TGTGCCAGCAGTGTTGGGGCAGACGTTTATGGCTACACCTTC
>TRBD1|TRBJ2-2|once|TRBV7-9
CASSLQGPNTGELFF
TGTGCCAGCAGTTTACAGGGGCCGAACACCGGGGAGCTGTTTTTT
>TRBD1|TRBJ2-7|NA|TRBV5-1
CASSWLGQGVGEQYF
TGCGCCAGCAGCTGGCTTGGACAGGGAGTCGGCGAGCAGTACTTC
>TRBD2|TRBJ2-7|NA|TRBV3-1/TRBV3-2
CASSQGDPGLAGDEQYF
TGTGCCAGCAGCCAAGGGGATCCGGGACTAGCGGGAGACGAGCAGTACTTC
>TRBD1|TRBJ2-7|NA|TRBV28
CASSLVTKGAWQYF
TGTGCCAGCAGTTTAGTTACGAAGGGGGCATGGCAGTACTTC
>NA|TRBJ2-3|NA|TRBV9
CASSVLEADTQYF
TGTGCCAGCAGCGTTCTGGAGGCAGATACGCAGTATTTT
>TRBD1|TRBJ2-2|NA|TRBV27
CASSLMGTGRDGELFF
TGTGCCAGCAGTTTAATGGGGACAGGACGGGACGGGGAGCTGTTTTTT
>TRBD2|TRBJ2-7|NA|TRBV5-1
CASRLAGGAYEQYF
TGCGCCAGCAGATTGGCGGGGGGGGCCTACGAGCAGTACTTC
>TRBD2|TRBJ2-7|NA|TRBV19
CASKGLRAGTYEQYF
TGTGCCAGTAAAGGTCTAAGAGCGGGAACCTACGAGCAGTACTTC
>NA|TRBJ1-4|NA|TRBV12-3/TRBV12-4
CASSPGSGELFF
TGTGCCAGCAGTCCAGGCTCCGGGGAACTGTTTTTT
>TRBD1|TRBJ2-7|NA|TRBV2
CASSERTGIYEQYF
TGTGCCAGCAGTGAACGGACAGGGATCTACGAGCAGTACTTC
>TRBD2|TRBJ2-3|NA|TRBV7-9
CASSSGSGGGKWDTQYF
TGTGCCAGCAGCTCCGGTTCCGGCGGGGGGAAGTGGGATACGCAGTATTTT
>NA|TRBJ2-1|NA|TRBV6-5
CASSYESSYNEQFF
TGTGCCAGCAGTTACGAGAGCTCCTACAATGAGCAGTTCTTC
>TRBD1|TRBJ2-7|NA|TRBV5-1
CASSAQGALNTYEQYF
TGCGCCAGCAGCGCACAGGGGGCCCTGAATACCTACGAGCAGTACTTC
>TRBD1|TRBJ2-5|NA|TRBV5-6
CAGSLRGQGQETQYF
TGTGCCGGCAGCTTGAGGGGACAGGGGCAAGAGACCCAGTACTTC
>TRBD2|TRBJ2-1|NA|TRBV28
CASSLFTSGSKNEQFF
TGTGCCAGCAGTTTATTTACTAGCGGGAGTAAGAATGAGCAGTTCTTC
>NA|TRBJ2-1|few|TRBV4-1
CASSQPLTGDMFF
TGCGCCAGCAGCCAACCCTTGACGGGAGACATGTTCTTC
>NA|TRBJ2-5|NA|TRBV12-5
CASGLPRGRETQYF
TGTGCTAGTGGTTTACCAAGGGGAAGGGAGACCCAGTACTTC
>TRBD2|TRBJ2-1|NA|TRBV14
CASSPPTGGVMNEQFF
TGTGCCAGCAGCCCTCCGACCGGGGGGGTCATGAATGAGCAGTTCTTC
>NA|TRBJ2-1|NA|TRBV28
CASRRWRILNNEQFF
TGTGCCAGCCGACGGTGGAGGATCCTTAACAATGAGCAGTTCTTC
>NA|TRBJ1-1|NA|TRBV12-5
CASGSHGTPTEAFF
TGTGCTAGTGGTTCCCATGGGACACCGACTGAAGCTTTCTTT
>NA|TRBJ2-2|NA|TRBV25-1
CASSESPSANTGELFF
TGTGCCAGCAGTGAATCCCCTAGCGCGAACACCGGGGAGCTGTTTTTT
>TRBD2|TRBJ2-1|NA|TRBV18
CASSRGREAGEQFF
TGTGCCAGCTCGCGGGGGAGGGAGGCTGGTGAGCAGTTCTTC
>NA|TRBJ2-3|NA|TRBV27
CASSYGGPVTDTQYF
TGTGCCAGCAGTTACGGGGGACCGGTGACAGATACGCAGTATTTT
>NA|TRBJ2-7|NA|TRBV28
CASSLRYEQYF
TGTGCCAGCAGCCTGCGGTACGAGCAGTACTTC
>NA|TRBJ1-6|NA|TRBV2
CASSVWARNSPLHF
TGTGCCAGCAGTGTGTGGGCTCGGAATTCACCCCTCCACTTT
>NA|TRBJ1-3|NA|TRBV7-2
CASSLTATSGNTIYF
TGTGCCAGCAGCCTGACAGCCACTTCTGGAAACACCATATATTTT
>TRBD2|TRBJ2-5|few|TRBV29-1
CSVTSGRRRETQYF
TGCAGCGTGACTAGCGGGAGAAGGCGAGAGACCCAGTACTTC
>NA|TRBJ1-5|NA|TRBV21-1
CASSKVGQGYSNQPQHF
TGTGCCAGCAGCAAAGTGGGACAGGGCTATAGCAATCAGCCCCAGCATTTT
>NA|TRBJ1-1|NA|TRBV7-9
CASSPAGLGPNTEAFF
TGTGCCAGCAGCCCCGCGGGGTTGGGGCCCAACACTGAAGCTTTCTTT
>TRBD2|TRBJ2-3|NA|TRBV4-1
CASSQGPETSGRRTDTQYF
TGCGCCAGCAGCCAGGGGCCAGAGACTAGCGGGAGGCGAACAGATACGCAGTATTTT
>TRBD2|TRBJ2-3|NA|TRBV4-1
CASSQDRGLGLGGDTQYF
TGCGCCAGCAGCCAAGATCGGGGTCTGGGACTAGGGGGAGATACGCAGTATTTT
>TRBD1|TRBJ2-3|NA|TRBV25-1
CASRPGDRDGDTQYF
TGTGCCAGCAGACCCGGGGACAGGGATGGGGATACGCAGTATTTT
>TRBD1|TRBJ2-7|few|TRBV6-6
CASSGTVGSYEQYF
TGTGCCAGCAGCGGGACAGTCGGCTCCTACGAGCAGTACTTC
>NA|TRBJ2-5|NA|TRBV6-5
CASSYSPDPRGETQYF
TGTGCCAGCAGTTACTCTCCGGACCCCCGGGGAGAGACCCAGTACTTC
>NA|TRBJ2-7|NA|TRBV28
CASSFADSSYEQYF
TGTGCCAGCAGTTTTGCAGACAGCTCCTACGAGCAGTACTTC
>NA|TRBJ2-3|NA|TRBV19
CASSPSPVTDTQYF
TGTGCCAGTAGCCCGAGCCCCGTCACAGATACGCAGTATTTT
>TRBD1|TRBJ2-1|NA|TRBV19
CASSRTGVEQFF
TGTGCCAGTAGTAGGACAGGGGTCGAGCAGTTCTTC
>TRBD1|TRBJ1-1|NA|TRBV6-4
CASSGQEGSEAFF
TGTGCCAGCAGCGGACAGGAAGGGTCTGAAGCTTTCTTT
>NA|TRBJ2-3|NA|TRBV2
CASSVGESTDTQYF
TGTGCCAGCAGTGTCGGGGAGAGCACAGATACGCAGTATTTT
>NA|TRBJ1-5|NA|TRBV15
CATSRDSHQPQHF
TGTGCCACCAGCAGGGACAGCCACCAGCCCCAGCATTTT
>TRBD1|TRBJ1-1|NA|TRBV7-8
CASSPDQGAMVFF
TGTGCCAGCAGCCCTGACCAGGGGGCGATGGTTTTCTTT
>NA|TRBJ1-1|NA|TRBV9
CASSVGANTEAFF
TGTGCCAGCAGCGTAGGGGCGAACACTGAAGCTTTCTTT
>NA|TRBJ1-3|few|TRBV2
CASMSSSSSGNTIYF
TGTGCCAGCATGAGTAGTTCTTCCTCTGGAAACACCATATATTTT
>NA|TRBJ2-5|few|TRBV3-1/TRBV3-2
CASSQDKETQYF
TGTGCCAGCAGCCAAGACAAAGAGACCCAGTACTTC
>TRBD1|TRBJ2-1|NA|TRBV6-4
CASSKGQGVHEQFF
TGTGCCAGCAGCAAGGGACAGGGGGTCCATGAGCAGTTCTTC
>NA|TRBJ1-1|NA|TRBV7-9
CASSLVSQAEAFF
TGTGCCAGCAGCTTAGTCTCTCAGGCTGAAGCTTTCTTT
>TRBD1|TRBJ1-2|NA|TRBV7-6
CASSPTGGLNYGYTF
TGTGCCAGCAGCCCGACAGGGGGGCTTAACTATGGCTACACCTTC
>TRBD2|TRBJ2-2|NA|TRBV5-1
CARPGVNGEGTGELFF
TGCGCCAGACCCGGCGTCAACGGGGAGGGGACCGGGGAGCTGTTTTTT
>TRBD1|TRBJ2-1|NA|TRBV5-1
CASSSDRDNEQFF
TGCGCCAGCAGCTCGGACAGGGACAATGAGCAGTTCTTC